This passage covers 16 T cell receptor beta chains from one sample sequenced in a study of PD-L1 blockade in urothelial cancer. Time point noted: pretreatment peripheral blood. Clones were sequenced by immunoSEQ multiplex PCR, and TCRdb holds only the in-frame ones, with some missing. Of about 53,000 clones in the sample, 87% were seen once. The material was PBMCs, obtained around atezolizumab (anti-PD-L1) treatment. The origin of the receptors is a woman aged 55-69 years with urothelial cancer.

V gene TRBV2 combines with J gene TRBJ2-5, with D possibly matching TRBD2 (7 bases). Trimming cost V 3 bases and J 5 bases, with 16 bases left between them. The CDR3 runs 15 residues. The germline gives CDR1 SNHLY, CDR2 FYNNEI. The CDR3: CASSDGGLGGETQYF. The CDR3 DNA sequence: TGTGCCAGCAGTGACGGGGGGCTTGGGGGTGAGACCCAGTACTTC.

The chain combines TRBV7-8 with TRBJ2-6; possibly TRBD2 for D (6 bases). The V gene's germline CDR1 is SGHVS and CDR2 FQNEAQ. The CDR3 spans 18 residues. V was trimmed by 8 bases and J by 0 bases, leaving 20 bases between them. DNA for the CDR3: TGTGCCAGCCTCCTTTCCCTATTCGGGGGCTCTGGGGCCAACGTCCTGACTTTC. This gives the protein CASLLSLFGGSGANVLTF.

The chain joins TRBV11-2 to TRBJ2-5; TRBD2 might be the D (5 bases). The CDR3 length is 14 residues. The V end lost 3 bases, the J end lost 4 bases, and 12 bases lay between the germline ends. Germline V CDR1 and CDR2: SGHAT, FQNNGV. Here the CDR3 DNA reads TGTGCCAGCAGCTTCGGACTTCCTGGAGAGACCCAGTACTTC. It specifies CASSFGLPGETQYF. The full variable domain, rest sourced from reference TRBV11-2 and TRBJ2-5, is EAGVAQSPRYKIIEKRQSVAFWCNPISGHATLYWYQQILGQGPKLLIQFQNNGVVDDSQLPKDRFSAERLKGVDSTLKIQPAKLEDSAVYLCASSFGLPGETQYFGPGTRLLVL.

This chain joins TRBV4-1 and TRBJ2-7, with TRBD2 matching over 8 bases. Per the germline V gene, CDR1 is MGHRA and CDR2 is YSYEKL. This CDR3 is 15 amino acids long. The V gene end was trimmed by 1 base and the J gene end by 2 bases; junction bases not matched to a gene: 4. This CDR3 reads CASSQVDSGAYEQYF. The CDR3, as DNA: TGCGCCAGCAGCCAAGTGGATAGCGGGGCCTACGAGCAGTACTTC.

The chain combines TRBV18 with TRBJ2-5, with 10 bases lining up with TRBD1. The V gene's germline CDR1 is KGHSH and CDR2 LQKENI. V was clipped by 3 bases and J by 5 bases; unmatched bases: 0. This CDR3 is built from 13 residues. The CDR3 reads CASSPDRGETQYF. CDR3 coding DNA: TGTGCCAGCTCACCGGACAGGGGGGAGACCCAGTACTTC.

This sequence joins TRBV29-1 and TRBJ1-2; TRBD1 matches 8 bases. Per germline, CDR1 SQVTM and CDR2 ANQGSEA. J lost 8 bases, V lost 5 bases, and 7 bases had no gene match. This CDR3 has 12 amino acids. The CDR3 sequence: CSVRTGLKGYTF. The CDR3 region has the DNA TGCAGCGTTAGGACAGGGCTCAAGGGCTACACCTTC.

The V call is TRBV25-1, the J call TRBJ2-1; 9 bases align to TRBD1. This CDR3 comprises 17 residues. Trimming at V came to 4 bases and at J to 7 bases, leaving 14 bases not matched to a gene. The V gene's germline CDR1 is MGHDK and CDR2 SYGVNS. In DNA, the CDR3 is TGTGCCAGCAGTGCATCGGGACAGGGAGCGAACCTAAATGAGCAGTTCTTC. The encoded protein is CASSASGQGANLNEQFF.

The chain joins TRBV18 to TRBJ2-7; TRBD1 matches 12 bases. Germline assignment: CDR1 KGHSH and CDR2 LQKENI. The V and J ends lost 2 bases and 5 bases, in that order; junction bases with no gene match: 1. This CDR3 region has 14 residues. The CDR3 protein is CASSPGTGGHEQYF. The CDR3, as DNA: TGTGCCAGCTCACCAGGGACAGGGGGCCACGAGCAGTACTTC.

The chain combines TRBV5-1 with TRBJ2-5; 8 bases line up with TRBD2. This CDR3 comprises 14 residues. Trimming took 3 bases from V and 4 from J; bases not matched to a gene: 5. The germline V gene has CDR1 SGHRS and CDR2 YFSETQ. The CDR3: CASSSGTSSETQYF. CDR3 nucleotides: TGCGCCAGCAGCTCTGGGACTAGTTCAGAGACCCAGTACTTC. The full variable domain, with the rest looked up from reference TRBV5-1 and TRBJ2-5, is KAGVTQTPRYLIKTRGQQVTLSCSPISGHRSVSWYQQTPGQGLQFLFEYFSETQRNKGNFPGRFSGRQFSNSRSEMNVSTLELGDSALYLCASSSGTSSETQYFGPGTRLLVL.

This rearrangement joins TRBV5-1 to TRBJ1-2; a possible D gene is TRBD1 (6 bases). Germline V gives CDR1 SGHRS, CDR2 YFSETQ. The CDR3 covers 14 residues. The germline V and J ends were trimmed by 0 bases and 6 bases, with 12 bases remaining between them. This CDR3 is CASSLAPSGDGYTF. DNA for the CDR3: TGCGCCAGCAGCTTGGCCCCTTCAGGGGATGGCTACACCTTC. The full variable domain, with the rest looked up from reference TRBV5-1 and TRBJ1-2, is KAGVTQTPRYLIKTRGQQVTLSCSPISGHRSVSWYQQTPGQGLQFLFEYFSETQRNKGNFPGRFSGRQFSNSRSEMNVSTLELGDSALYLCASSLAPSGDGYTFGSGTRLTVV.

The rearrangement joins TRBV29-1 to TRBJ2-7; 7 nucleotides align to TRBD1. V lost 6 bases, J lost 7 bases, and 9 bases stayed unmatched. The CDR3 spans 12 residues. CDR1 SQVTM and CDR2 ANQGSEA come from the germline V gene. CDR3 region: CSVKADRAEQYF. As DNA, the CDR3 is TGCAGCGTCAAAGCTGACAGGGCGGAGCAGTACTTC.

The V and J genes are TRBV4-3 and TRBJ2-5; 8 bases are shared with TRBD2. The CDR3 has 17 residues. The V segment lost 3 bases and the J segment 4 bases; nucleotides outside the gene matches: 13. Germline CDR1 and CDR2: LGHNA and YSLEER. For the CDR3, the DNA is TGCGCCAGCAGCCATCACATCGGGGGGGCCGGCGGAGAGACCCAGTACTTC. Protein sequence: CASSHHIGGAGGETQYF.

This clone was counted only a few times. The V and J genes are TRBV7-9 and TRBJ1-6; a weak D match, TRBD1 (6 bases). Deletions cut 2 bases from V and 6 bases from J, with 11 bases between. Germline assignment: CDR1 SEHNR and CDR2 FQNEAQ (reference sequence). The CDR3 contains 15 residues. The CDR3 loop is CASSLPGQSNSPLHF. The CDR3 bases are TGTGCCAGCAGCTTACCCGGACAGAGTAATTCACCCCTCCACTTT.

This chain connects TRBV16 to TRBJ2-6; D is ambiguous. Germline CDR1 KGHSY, CDR2 FQNENV. Trimming took 1 base from V and 2 from J, leaving 6 bases between them. This CDR3 spans 15 amino acids. The DNA for the CDR3 is TGTGCCAGCAGCCAATGGCAGGCTGGGGCCAACGTCCTGACTTTC. Protein sequence: CASSQWQAGANVLTF.

This clone turned up a few times. This chain connects TRBV6-1 to TRBJ1-5; TRBD1 agrees at 9 bases. Trimming cost V 6 bases and J 2 bases; bases outside gene matches: 2. CDR3 length: 14 residues. Germline values: CDR1 MNHNS, CDR2 SASEGT. CDR3 amino acids: CASSWTGGNQPQHF. The CDR3 nucleotides are TGTGCCAGCAGCTGGACAGGGGGCAATCAGCCCCAGCATTTT.

The CDR3 DNA follows: TGTGCCAGCAGTGGTAGCGGGGGGGCTAGTTCCAATGAGCAGTTCTTC. It translates to CASSGSGGASSNEQFF. The chain recombines TRBV2 with TRBJ2-1, with TRBD2 matching 11 bases. CDR1 and CDR2 (germline): SNHLY, FYNNEI. V was pared by 4 bases and J by 6 bases, with 8 bases of the junction left unmatched. This CDR3 spans 16 amino acids.